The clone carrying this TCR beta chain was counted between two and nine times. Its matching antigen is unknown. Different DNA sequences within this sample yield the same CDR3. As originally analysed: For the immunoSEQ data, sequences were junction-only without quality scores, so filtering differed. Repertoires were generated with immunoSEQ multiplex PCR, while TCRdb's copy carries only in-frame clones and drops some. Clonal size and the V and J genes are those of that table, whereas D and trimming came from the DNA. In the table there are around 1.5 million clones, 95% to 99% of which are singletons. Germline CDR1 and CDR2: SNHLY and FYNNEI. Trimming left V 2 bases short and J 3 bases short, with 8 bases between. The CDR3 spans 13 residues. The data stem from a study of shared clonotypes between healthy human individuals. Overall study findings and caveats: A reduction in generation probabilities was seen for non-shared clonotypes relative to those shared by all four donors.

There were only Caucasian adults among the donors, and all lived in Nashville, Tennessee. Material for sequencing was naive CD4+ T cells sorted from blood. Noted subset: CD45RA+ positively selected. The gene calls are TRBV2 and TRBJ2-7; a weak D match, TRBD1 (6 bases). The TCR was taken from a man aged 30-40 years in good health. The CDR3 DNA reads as TGTGCCAGCAGTGAACAGGGGATCTACGAGCAGTACTTC. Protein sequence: CASSEQGIYEQYF.